This T cell receptor beta chain emerged from a study of blood T cell repertoires in COVID-19. Study overall: Samples of COVID-19 (acute and convalescent) were obtained from the United States, Italy and Spain.

V was trimmed by 2 bases and J by 3 bases, leaving 11 bases between them. Germline loops: CDR1 SGHAT, CDR2 FQNNGV. CDR3 length: 14 residues. Using immunoSEQ multiplex PCR, the repertoire was profiled, and TCRdb retains in-frame clones only, with some absent. The table lists roughly 43,000 clones, more than 65% of them singletons. For this clone: Other DNA sequences within the sample encode an identical CDR3.

The sequence derives from an older woman with acute or convalescent COVID-19. Sample: peripheral blood. V and J are TRBV11-2 and TRBJ2-7, with D maybe TRBD2 (5 bases). In nucleotides, the CDR3 is TGTGCCAGCAGCTTAACCAACGGGGACTACGAGCAGTACTTC. Its translation: CASSLTNGDYEQYF.